This is a list of T cell receptor beta chains from one sample in a study of blood T cells in healthy people across ages. TCRdb ran MiXCR on the 5' RACE reads and lists one entry per CDR3 protein. The table has 750,000 or so distinct CDR3 sequences, 20% to 25% seen once. The same sample was also studied in work on T cells of mothers and their children.

The sample comprised blood. The source is a boy younger than 18 in good health. Both conserved end residues are part of each CDR3. D genes are given only for firm matches. Clone size is not always given. Where it is, it says once, few, many or a class for expanded clones.

v_gene,d_gene,j_gene,abundance,CDR3aa,CDR3nt
TRBV29-1,.,TRBJ2-1,few,CSVAGRLGNEQFF,TGCAGCGTTGCGGGGAGGTTAGGGAATGAGCAATTCTTC
TRBV19,.,TRBJ2-7,few,CASSTSLRLSSYEQYF,TGTGCCAGTAGTACTTCTTTGCGGTTGAGCTCCTACGAGCAGTACTTC
TRBV29-1,TRBD1,TRBJ2-7,few,CSVTYRDRNSYEQYF,TGCAGCGTTACCTATAGGGACAGAAACTCCTACGAGCAGTACTTC
TRBV6-5,.,TRBJ2-5,few,CASSYDLPGAAGETQYF,TGTGCCAGCAGTTACGATCTCCCGGGGGCTGCGGGGGAGACCCAGTACTTC
TRBV27,.,TRBJ2-5,.,CASSLGSGAVQETQYF,TGTGCCAGCAGTTTAGGTTCGGGGGCGGTCCAAGAGACCCAGTACTTC
TRBV12-3/TRBV12-4,.,TRBJ2-1,.,CASSTDRNEQFF,TGTGCCAGCAGTACAGACAGAAATGAGCAGTTCTTC
TRBV7-8,TRBD1,TRBJ1-5,.,CASSLFPSTGGVNQPQHF,TGTGCCAGCAGCCTATTTCCCTCTACAGGGGGTGTCAATCAGCCCCAGCATTTT
TRBV7-2,TRBD2,TRBJ2-5,.,CASSLGKTSGVQETQYF,TGTGCCAGCAGCTTAGGAAAGACTAGCGGAGTCCAAGAGACCCAGTACTTC
TRBV12-3/TRBV12-4,.,TRBJ1-5,.,CTSSGRANQPQHF,TGTACCAGCTCGGGACGGGCCAATCAGCCCCAGCATTTT
TRBV13,TRBD2,TRBJ2-1,few,CASSLGSSGGARNEQFF,TGTGCCAGCAGCTTAGGATCTAGCGGGGGGGCACGGAATGAGCAGTTCTTC
TRBV4-2,TRBD2,TRBJ2-7,.,CASSQPGLAGGPYEQYF,TGTGCCAGCAGCCAACCGGGACTAGCGGGGGGGCCCTACGAGCAGTACTTC
TRBV18,.,TRBJ2-6,few,CASSPSTGANVLTF,TGTGCCAGCTCCCCCTCAACTGGGGCCAACGTCCTGACTTTC